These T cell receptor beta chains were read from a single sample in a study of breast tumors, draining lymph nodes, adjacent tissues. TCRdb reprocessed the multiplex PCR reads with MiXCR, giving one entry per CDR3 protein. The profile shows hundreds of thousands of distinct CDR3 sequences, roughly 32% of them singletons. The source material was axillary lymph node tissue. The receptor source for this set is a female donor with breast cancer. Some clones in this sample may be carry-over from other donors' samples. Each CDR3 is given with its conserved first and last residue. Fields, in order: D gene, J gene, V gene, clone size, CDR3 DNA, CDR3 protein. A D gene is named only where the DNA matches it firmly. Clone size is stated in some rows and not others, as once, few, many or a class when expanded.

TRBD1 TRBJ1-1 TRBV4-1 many TGCGCCAGCAGGGGCACAGGGGGGAACACTGAAGCTTTCTTT CASRGTGGNTEAFF
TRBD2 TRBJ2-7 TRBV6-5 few TGTGCCAGCAGTCACTCGAAAGTACCCCGACTAGCGGGAGGATCTAACTACGAGCAGTACTTC CASSHSKVPRLAGGSNYEQYF
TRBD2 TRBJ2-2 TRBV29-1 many TGCAGCGTTGTTTGGGGAGGGGCCTTCGCCGGGGAGCTGTTTTTT CSVVWGGAFAGELFF
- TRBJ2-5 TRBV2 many TGTGCCAGCAGCCGGGACTTTCAAGAGACCCAGTACTTC CASSRDFQETQYF
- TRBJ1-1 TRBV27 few TGTGCCAGCAGTTTATCGAGGGGCATGGGAGCTGAAGCTTTCTTT CASSLSRGMGAEAFF
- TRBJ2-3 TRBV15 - TGTGCCACCAGCAAAGGTGGGCTAGCGAGCTCCACAGATACGCAGTATTTT CATSKGGLASSTDTQYF
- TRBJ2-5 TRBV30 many TGTGCCTGGATTGGCCGGGATGGGGAGACCCAGTACTTC CAWIGRDGETQYF
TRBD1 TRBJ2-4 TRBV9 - TGTGCCAGCAGCGTAGGACAGGGAAACATTCAGTACTTC CASSVGQGNIQYF
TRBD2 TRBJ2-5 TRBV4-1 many TGCGCCAGCAGCCAAGATAGGCGGGAGGGCCGGGAGACCCAGTACTTC CASSQDRREGRETQYF
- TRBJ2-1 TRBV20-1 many TGCAGTGCTAGAGCTCCACTCAGGGGAGGATTCTACAATGAGCAGTTCTTC CSARAPLRGGFYNEQFF
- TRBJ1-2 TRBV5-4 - TGTGCCAGCAGCTCCTCTAGCGGCTATACCTTC CASSSSSGYTF
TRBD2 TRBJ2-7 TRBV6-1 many TGTGCCAGCAGGGTGACCATGAGCGGGATGTACTACGAGCAGTACTTC CASRVTMSGMYYEQYF
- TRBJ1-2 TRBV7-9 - TGTGCCAGCGAGGGGAGGGGATTGACAGGATACACCTTC CASEGRGLTGYTF
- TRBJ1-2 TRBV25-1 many TGTGCCTCCTCAAGCCCAGGATCGGATGGCTACACCTTC CASSSPGSDGYTF
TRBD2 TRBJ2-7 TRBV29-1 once TGCAGCGTTGAAGATTGGACTAGCGGGAGTTCGCAGTACTTC CSVEDWTSGSSQYF
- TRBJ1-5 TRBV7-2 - TGTGTCAGCAGCTTCCGGCAGAGGCAGAGGGACAATCAGCCCCAGCATTTT CVSSFRQRQRDNQPQHF
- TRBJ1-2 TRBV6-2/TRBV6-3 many TGTGCCAGCAGTTACGGTTACATCAACTATGGCTACACCTTC CASSYGYINYGYTF
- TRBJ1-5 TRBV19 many TGTGCCAGTGACACCCGGTGGGGAGTTCAGCCCCAGCATTTT CASDTRWGVQPQHF
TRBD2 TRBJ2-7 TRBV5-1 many TGCGCCAGCAGCTACACTAGCGGAAGCTCCTACGAGCAGTACTTC CASSYTSGSSYEQYF
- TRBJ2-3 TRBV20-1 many TGCAGTGCCCGGGGCCCCCGCACAGATACGCAGTATTTT CSARGPRTDTQYF
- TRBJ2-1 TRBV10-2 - TGCGCCAGCAGTGACTTAGCTGGAGATACCTACAATGAGCGGTTCTTC CASSDLAGDTYNERFF
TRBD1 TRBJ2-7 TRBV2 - TGTGCCAGCTCCGGGACAGCGGTTGGGGGCTCCTACGAGCAGTACTTC CASSGTAVGGSYEQYF
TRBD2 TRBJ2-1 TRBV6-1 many TGTGCCAGCCGGACTAGCGGGAACTACAATGAGCAGTTCTTC CASRTSGNYNEQFF
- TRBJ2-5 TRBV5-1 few TGCGCCAGCAGCTTTAACCCCAGACAAGACACCCAGTACTTC CASSFNPRQDTQYF
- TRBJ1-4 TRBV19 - TGTGCCAGTAGTATAGACGGGACTAGCCACTACAATGAAAAACTGTTTTTT CASSIDGTSHYNEKLFF
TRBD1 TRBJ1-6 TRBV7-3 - TGTGCCAGCAGCTTGGACAGGGGGGGGAATTCACCCCTCCACTTT CASSLDRGGNSPLHF
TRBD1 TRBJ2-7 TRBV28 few TGTGCCAGCAGTTTATTAGGGGGACAGGGTGTAAGGCAGTACTTC CASSLLGGQGVRQYF
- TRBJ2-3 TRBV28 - TGTGCCAGCAGTTCCAGGGCTACAGATACGCAGTATTTT CASSSRATDTQYF
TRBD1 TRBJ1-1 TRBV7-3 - TGTGCCAGCAGCTTGGGCGGGACAGGGAGCACTGAAGCTCTCTTT CASSLGGTGSTEALF
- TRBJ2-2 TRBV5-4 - TGTGCCAGCAGCCCCACTGACCTGGTACCCACCGGGGAGCTGTCTTTT CASSPTDLVPTGELSF
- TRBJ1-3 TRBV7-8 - TGTGCCAGCAGCGAACAGGGAATGGTCTCTGGAAACACCATATATTTT CASSEQGMVSGNTIYF
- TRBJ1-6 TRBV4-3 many TGCGCCAGCAGCCAAGATGAGACGGTTCGCTATAATTCACCCCTCCACTTT CASSQDETVRYNSPLHF
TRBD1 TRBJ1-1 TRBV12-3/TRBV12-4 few TGTGCCAGCAGCCCAAATCCCGACAGGGAGACTGAAGCTTTCTTT CASSPNPDRETEAFF
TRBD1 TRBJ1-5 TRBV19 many TGTGCCAGTAGTAGTGGACAGGGTAGTAATCAGCCCCAGCATTTT CASSSGQGSNQPQHF
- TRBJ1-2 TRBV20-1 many TGCAGTGCCCGTGTACTAGGTACTAACTATGGCTACACCTTC CSARVLGTNYGYTF
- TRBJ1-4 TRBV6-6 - TGTGCCAGCAGTTTACGGCCCGACGGCGAACTGTTTTTT CASSLRPDGELFF
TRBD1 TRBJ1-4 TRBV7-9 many TGTGCCAGCAGAGGGTGGAACAGGGGTAATGAAAAACTGTTTTTT CASRGWNRGNEKLFF
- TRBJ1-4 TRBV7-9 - TGTGCCAGCAGCTCCGCCCAGGGAGCTGGAAAACTGTTTTTT CASSSAQGAGKLFF
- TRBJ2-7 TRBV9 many TGTGCCAGCAGCGTAGCGGCTAAGAGCTCCTACGAGCAGTACTTC CASSVAAKSSYEQYF
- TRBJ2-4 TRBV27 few TGTGCCAGCAGTTTAAGGTCTCACGACCCTCAGTACTTC CASSLRSHDPQYF
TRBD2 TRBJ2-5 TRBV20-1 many TGCAGTGCAATAGCGGGAGGGCGGGAGACCCAGTACTTC CSAIAGGRETQYF